One and the same sample provided the 27 T cell receptor beta chains below, sequenced in a study of molecular identifiers for immune sequencing clone quantification. TCRdb analysed the PCR reads with MiXCR anew, one entry per CDR3 protein. This table holds over 550,000 distinct CDR3 sequences, roughly 25% found once. The source material was naive CD8+ T cells from blood, with Jurkat cell RNA spiked in. Subset meaning: FACS-sorted CD8+CD4-CCR7+CD45RA+ naive T cells. These TCRs come from a human donor in good health. Some libraries in this study had Jurkat cell RNA spiked in.

J is TRBJ2-7 and V is TRBV4-3; 8 bases map to TRBD1. Trimming cost V 4 bases and J 7 bases; bases outside gene matches: 12. Germline V CDR1 and CDR2: LGHNA, YSLEER. The CDR3 covers 15 residues. The CDR3 DNA reads TGCGCCAGCAGCCCCGGACAGGGCCGGCCTTGGGAGCAGTACTTC. Encoded protein: CASSPGQGRPWEQYF.

This clonotype was observed once. This may arise from a read error, as a much more abundant clone is one base away. The chain is built from TRBV2 and TRBJ2-1; 9 nucleotides match TRBD1. J gave up 12 bases and V 6 bases, and 6 bases lay outside the gene matches. Germline values: CDR1 SNHLY, CDR2 FYNNEI. This CDR3 has 12 amino acids. The CDR3 loop reads CASRYRGLGQFF. CDR3 DNA sequence: TGTGCCAGCAGGTACAGGGGGCTTGGGCAGTTCTTC.

This clonotype was seen more than once but under ten times. The chain is built from TRBV15 and TRBJ2-1; 9 nucleotides align to TRBD1. CDR3 length: 16 residues. CDR1 and CDR2 (germline): LNHNV, YYDKDF (reference sequence). Trimming took 4 bases from V and 6 from J; bases not matched to a gene: 10. CDR3 region: CATSNRGGQGSNEQFF. The CDR3 nucleotides are TGTGCCACCAGCAACCGAGGCGGACAGGGGTCCAATGAGCAGTTCTTC.

The chain links TRBV4-3 to TRBJ2-7; D is ambiguous. Trimming removed 0 bases at V and 1 base at J, with 13 bases between. Germline lookup yields CDR1 LGHNA and CDR2 YSLEER. The CDR3 totals 16 residues. CDR3 coding DNA: TGCGCCAGCAGCCAAGAGCACGAGATAGGATCCTACGAGCAGTACTTC. Its translation is CASSQEHEIGSYEQYF.

This clonotype was detected only a few times. The V call is TRBV20-1, the J call TRBJ1-6; D uncertain. The CDR3 spans 13 residues. V lost 0 bases, J lost 4 bases, and 4 bases lay in between. Looked up from germline, CDR1 is DFQATT and CDR2 is SNEGSKA (reference sequence). CDR3 nucleotides: TGCAGTGCTAGAGATCTTTATAATTCACCCCTCCACTTT. Protein: CSARDLYNSPLHF.

A note on this clonotype: The junction does not match germline at one end; this may be a read error. The chain carries TRBV13 and TRBJ2-3; D assignment may be TRBD1 or TRBD2 (5 bases each). Germline V gene sequence: CDR1 PRHDT, CDR2 FYEKMQ (reference sequence). CDR3 length: 15 residues. In DNA, the CDR3 is TGTGTCAGCAGCGTAGGGACCTTAGGTGAAGATACGCAGTATTTT. Its protein is CVSSVGTLGEDTQYF.

This clonotype was detected many times. The chain employs TRBV4-3 and TRBJ1-1; D is unclear. The CDR3 length is 17 residues. Germline-derived CDR1 and CDR2 are LGHNA and YSLEER. V gave up 3 bases and J gave up 0 bases, with 17 bases separating them. The CDR3 loop is CASSQGNVYSMNTEAFF. The CDR3 DNA reads TGCGCCAGCAGCCAGGGGAATGTGTACTCGATGAACACTGAAGCTTTCTTT.

The rearrangement joins TRBV19 to TRBJ2-3, with 7 bases matching TRBD1. J gave up 5 bases and V 3 bases, and 5 bases lay outside the gene matches. The CDR3 runs 14 residues. Germline V lookup: CDR1 LNHDA, CDR2 SQIVND (reference sequence). CDR3 nucleotides: TGTGCCAGTAGTATCGGGCAGGGGGTAGATACGCAGTATTTT. It codes for CASSIGQGVDTQYF.

The chain has TRBV13 and TRBJ2-2, with D hard to call. The germline V and J ends were trimmed by 5 bases and 6 bases, with 7 bases remaining between them. The length of the CDR3 is 12 residues. Germline V lookup: CDR1 PRHDT, CDR2 FYEKMQ (reference sequence). The CDR3 DNA follows: TGTGCCAGCAGCCGAATCCCCGGGGAGCTGTTTTTT. This sequence encodes CASSRIPGELFF.

In its sample, this clonotype was seen many times. J is TRBJ1-1 and V is TRBV6-2 or TRBV6-3; D may be TRBD1 (6 bases). The germline V gene encodes CDR1 MNHEY and CDR2 SVGEGT. This CDR3 comprises 13 residues. V lost 6 bases and J 4 bases, leaving 12 bases between the germline ends. The CDR3 reads CASRTGRVTEAFF. CDR3 coding DNA: TGTGCCAGCAGAACAGGGAGGGTCACTGAAGCTTTCTTT.

This clonotype was observed a handful of times. The genes are TRBV7-8 and TRBJ1-4, with TRBD1 identical over 7 bases. The CDR3 is 15 residues long. The V and J ends lost 6 bases and 0 bases, in that order; junction bases with no gene match: 4. Looked up from germline, CDR1 is SGHVS and CDR2 is FQNEAQ. In DNA form, the CDR3 reads TGTGCCAGCAGAGCCGGGACAGCAACTAATGAAAAACTGTTTTTT. The encoded protein is CASRAGTATNEKLFF.

As regards this clonotype: Just one base apart from a much larger clone, this may be a read error. The final CDR3 position lacks the conserved phenylalanine or tryptophan, pointing to a likely read error. In nucleotides, the CDR3 is TGCGCCAGCAGCCCGGGACTAGCGGACAATGAGCAGTTCTCC. It translates to CASSPGLADNEQFS. The chain recombines TRBV4-3 with TRBJ2-1; 11 nucleotides line up with TRBD2. CDR3 length equals 14 residues. Per germline, CDR1 LGHNA and CDR2 YSLEER. V gave up 4 bases and J gave up 5 bases; unmatched junction bases: 1.

Details on this clonotype: This may come from a read error, since a much larger clone is one base off. This chain connects TRBV6-5 to TRBJ2-5; possibly TRBD2 for D (5 bases). The CDR3 sequence is 15 residues long. Germline V lookup: CDR1 MNHEY, CDR2 SVGAGI. V lost 6 bases to trimming and J lost 5 bases, with 19 bases between them. The CDR3 protein is CASSPELGSEETQYF. The CDR3 bases are TGTGCCAGCAGCCCCGAACTAGGCTCAGAGGAGACCCAGTACTTC.

This clonotype was observed a few times. The chain carries TRBV4-3 and TRBJ1-4, with D unresolved. V lost 2 bases and J 1 base, leaving 11 bases between the germline ends. The CDR3 spans 16 residues. CDR1 is LGHNA and CDR2 is YSLEER in the germline V gene. In DNA form, the CDR3 reads TGCGCCAGCAGCCAAACCCACAGATTAACTAATGAAAAACTGTTTTTT. This encodes CASSQTHRLTNEKLFF.

Details on this clonotype: This may stem from a read error, because a much larger clone lies one nucleotide away. The gene calls are TRBV6-1 and TRBJ1-5; D call uncertain. The CDR3 is made up of 15 amino acids. Trimming took off 7 bases at V and 2 bases at J, with 15 bases between the two ends. CDR1 MNHNS and CDR2 SASEGT come from the germline V gene. The CDR3 loop reads CASMERTLGNQPQHF. The CDR3 DNA sequence: TGTGCCAGCATGGAGAGGACTCTTGGCAATCAGCCCCAGCATTTT.

The sample holds many counts of this clonotype. The chain combines TRBV4-1 with TRBJ1-4, with 7 positions matching TRBD1. The J segment lost 2 bases and the V segment lost 0 bases, leaving 6 bases of the junction unmatched. CDR1 and CDR2 (germline): MGHRA, YSYEKL. The CDR3 extends over 17 amino acids. The CDR3 bases are TGCGCCAGCAGCCAAGATGGTATACAGGGGACTAATGAAAAACTGTTTTTT. Translating it yields CASSQDGIQGTNEKLFF.

This clonotype occurred many times. The chain uses TRBV29-1 and TRBJ1-2; D gene unclear. The CDR3 extends over 15 amino acids. Trimming shortened V by 0 bases and J by 5 bases, and 16 bases separated the two germline ends. CDR1 is SQVTM, CDR2 ANQGSEA, per germline. The CDR3 loop is CSVEDERISPYGYTF. DNA of the CDR3: TGCAGCGTTGAAGATGAACGTATTTCCCCTTATGGCTACACCTTC.

V is TRBV7-9 and J is TRBJ2-3; TRBD2 aligns across 10 bases. Germline V gives CDR1 SEHNR, CDR2 FQNEAQ (reference sequence). The junction had 6 bases not matched to a gene; V was cut back by 5 bases and J by 1 base. The CDR3 is 16 residues long. This chain's CDR3 is CASSATGTSGTDTQYF. CDR3 DNA: TGTGCCAGCAGCGCAACCGGGACTAGCGGCACAGATACGCAGTATTTT.

On this clonotype itself: Possible read error: a much larger clone is one base away. The genes are TRBV14 and TRBJ1-2, with D hard to call. The CDR3 length is 15 residues. Per the germline V gene, CDR1 is SGHDN and CDR2 is FVKESK. The CDR3 bases are TGTGCCAGCAGCCAAGATGTGGGATCTAACCGAGGCTACGCCTTC. It yields the protein CASSQDVGSNRGYAF.

This clonotype was detected many times. The rearrangement joins TRBV12-5 to TRBJ2-3, with 10 bases matching TRBD2. The J segment lost 3 bases and the V segment lost 2 bases, leaving 5 bases of the junction unmatched. This CDR3 region has 16 residues. Germline values: CDR1 LGHNT, CDR2 FRNRAP. CDR3 sequence reads: CASGLLLAGKTDTQYF. The CDR3 DNA reads TGTGCTAGTGGTTTGTTACTAGCGGGGAAGACAGATACGCAGTATTTT. Looking up the rest from reference TRBV12-5 and TRBJ2-3 gives the full variable domain: DARVTQTPRHKVTEMGQEVTMRCQPILGHNTVFWYRQTMMQGLELLAYFRNRAPLDDSGMPKDRFSAEMPDATLATLKIQPSEPRDSAVYFCASGLLLAGKTDTQYFGPGTRLTVL.

This clonotype was observed once. The rearrangement joins TRBV27 to TRBJ2-3, with 8 positions matching TRBD2. The germline CDR1 and CDR2 sequences are MNHEY and SMNVEV (reference sequence). The V and J ends lost 6 bases and 3 bases, in that order; junction bases with no gene match: 8. CDR3 length: 15 residues. The CDR3 DNA sequence: TGTGCCAGCAGGGAGGAACTAGCGGAAACAGATACGCAGTATTTT. It yields the protein CASREELAETDTQYF.

This clonotype was counted many times. The chain combines TRBV4-3 with TRBJ2-3, with 10 bases that match TRBD1. The CDR3 is 15 amino acids. Germline lookup yields CDR1 LGHNA and CDR2 YSLEER. The junction had 3 bases not matched to a gene; V was cut back by 4 bases and J by 2 bases. The CDR3: CASSRDRGLTDTQYF. Here the CDR3 DNA reads TGCGCCAGCAGCCGGGACAGGGGACTCACAGATACGCAGTATTTT.

This clonotype was detected a few times. The chain is built from TRBV20-1 and TRBJ1-2, with TRBD1 identical over 8 bases. This CDR3 has 13 amino acids. Germline V gives CDR1 DFQATT, CDR2 SNEGSKA (reference sequence). The trim removed 3 bases at V and 4 bases at J, leaving 4 bases unmatched. The CDR3 DNA sequence: TGCAGTGCTAGGGACAGGGAGAGCTATGGCTACACCTTC. This gives the protein CSARDRESYGYTF.

In the case of this clonotype: A much larger clone lies a single base off, so this may be a read error. The rearrangement joins TRBV18 to TRBJ2-2; TRBD1 is a possible D gene (5 bases). The V gene lost 6 bases and the J gene lost 3 bases, with 11 bases spanning the gap. CDR3 length equals 14 residues. Per the germline V gene, CDR1 is KGHSH and CDR2 is LQKENI. As DNA, the CDR3 is TGTGCCAGCTCGGGGCAGCCGTACACCGGGGAGCTGTTTTTT. It specifies CASSGQPYTGELFF.

This clonotype has at least ten counts. The J gene is TRBJ2-3, the V gene TRBV12-3 or TRBV12-4; D gene ambiguous. The CDR3 extends over 13 amino acids. V gave up 5 bases and J gave up 1 base, with 7 bases separating them. The CDR3 DNA is TGTGCCAGCAGTGAGACGCGCACAGATACGCAGTATTTT. It encodes CASSETRTDTQYF.

As regards this clonotype: A much larger clone differs by one base, so this may be a read error. Since no conserved phenylalanine or tryptophan closes the CDR3, a read error is the likely cause. The V call is TRBV29-1, the J call TRBJ2-7, with D perhaps matching TRBD1 (6 bases). CDR1 and CDR2 (germline): SQVTM, ANQGSEA. Between the trimmed V and J ends, which lost 6 bases and 4 bases, there was a span of 10 bases. The CDR3 has 11 residues. CDR3 sequence: CSVVRGYEQYL. CDR3 nucleotides: TGCAGCGTGGTCAGGGGATACGAGCAGTACCTC.

The genes are TRBV7-9 and TRBJ2-1; 7 bases fit TRBD1. Per germline, CDR1 SEHNR and CDR2 FQNEAQ (reference sequence). This CDR3 has 15 amino acids. The V segment lost 5 bases and the J segment 6 bases; nucleotides outside the gene matches: 10. The CDR3 spells CASSRQRSGGNEQFF. The CDR3 nucleotides read TGTGCCAGCAGCCGACAACGATCAGGGGGCAATGAGCAGTTCTTC.